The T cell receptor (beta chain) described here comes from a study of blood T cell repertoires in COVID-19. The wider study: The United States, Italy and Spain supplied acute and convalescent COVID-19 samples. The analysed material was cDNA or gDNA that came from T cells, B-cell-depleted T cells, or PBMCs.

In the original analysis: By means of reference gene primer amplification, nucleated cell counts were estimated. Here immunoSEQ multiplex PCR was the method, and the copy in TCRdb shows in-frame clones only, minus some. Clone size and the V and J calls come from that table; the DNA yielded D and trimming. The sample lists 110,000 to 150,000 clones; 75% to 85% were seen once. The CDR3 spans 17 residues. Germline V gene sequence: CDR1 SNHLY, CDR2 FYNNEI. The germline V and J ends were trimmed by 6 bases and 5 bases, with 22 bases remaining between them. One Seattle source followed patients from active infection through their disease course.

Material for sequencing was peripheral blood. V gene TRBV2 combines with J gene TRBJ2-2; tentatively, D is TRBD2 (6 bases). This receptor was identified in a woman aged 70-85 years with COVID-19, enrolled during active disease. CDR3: CASRGGTPLSKTGELFF. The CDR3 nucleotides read TGTGCCAGCAGAGGCGGGACTCCACTTAGCAAGACCGGGGAGCTGTTTTTT.